The entry below gives a single TCR beta chain sequence along with its context. Antigen unknown. Those who donated were healthy bone marrow donors. Nominally healthy donors provided the samples, though records likely missed some immune exposures. The data originate from a study of cytomegalovirus exposure and HLA in healthy donors. Study findings and constraints: Prior analysis indicated that the majority of TCR beta V segments exhibited productivity approximately 87% or approximately 30% of the time.

PCR amplification relied on 60 Vbeta primers (plus 13 Jbeta primers). Here immunoSEQ multiplex PCR was the method, and the copy in TCRdb shows in-frame clones only, minus some. Of about 190,000 clones in the sample, more than 65% are singletons; the top ten hold around 4%. The CDR3 is made up of 14 amino acids. Germline values: CDR1 MNHEY, CDR2 SVGAGI. The germline V and J ends were trimmed by 6 bases and 8 bases, with 19 bases remaining between them. Sequencing was carried out using PBMCs. The gene calls are TRBV6-5 and TRBJ1-2, with D tentatively TRBD1 (6 bases). The origin of this receptor is a middle-aged man in good health and CMV-seronegative. CDR3 region: CASSRGDIGGGYTF. The CDR3 DNA reads as TGTGCCAGCAGCCGGGGGGACATCGGCGGCGGCTACACCTTC.